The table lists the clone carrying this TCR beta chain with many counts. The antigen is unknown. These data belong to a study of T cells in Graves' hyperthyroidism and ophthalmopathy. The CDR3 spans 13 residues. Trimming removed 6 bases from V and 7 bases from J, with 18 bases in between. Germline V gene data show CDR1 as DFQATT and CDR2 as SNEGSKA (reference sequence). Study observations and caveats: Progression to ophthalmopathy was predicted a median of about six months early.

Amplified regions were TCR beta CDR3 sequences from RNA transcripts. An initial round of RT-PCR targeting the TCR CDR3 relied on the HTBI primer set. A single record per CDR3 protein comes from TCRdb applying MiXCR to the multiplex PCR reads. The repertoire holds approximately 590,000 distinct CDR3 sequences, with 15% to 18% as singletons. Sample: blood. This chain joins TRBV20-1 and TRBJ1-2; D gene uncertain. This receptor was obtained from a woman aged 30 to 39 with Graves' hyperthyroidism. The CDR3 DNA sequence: TGCAGTGCCACCGACTCGTTAACTGGTGGCTACACCTTC. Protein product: CSATDSLTGGYTF.